The sequence of this T cell receptor beta chain was determined in a study of cytomegalovirus exposure and HLA in healthy donors. Broader study findings: V- and J-gene trimming of TCR beta was linked (in a later analysis) to a missense DCLRE1C variant.

Primers: 60 Vbeta forward and 13 Jbeta reverse. Clones were read by immunoSEQ multiplex PCR, and TCRdb kept only the in-frame ones, dropping some. The top ten clones hold roughly 7.4% of a sample with over 150,000 clones, about four fifths of them seen once. Comments on this clone: The antigen is not known.

The germline CDR1 and CDR2 sequences are LGHNT and FRNRAP. The CDR3 sequence is 17 residues long. V lost 8 bases to trimming and J lost 3 bases; unmatched junction nucleotides: 17. The receptor was isolated from a male donor in good health and CMV-seropositive. The chain combines TRBV12-5 with TRBJ2-5; 8 bases are shared with TRBD2. Sequencing used PBMCs. CDR3 loop: CASTPPQPGTRKETQYF. The CDR3 DNA reads TGTGCTAGTACCCCGCCCCAACCCGGGACTAGGAAAGAGACCCAGTACTTC.